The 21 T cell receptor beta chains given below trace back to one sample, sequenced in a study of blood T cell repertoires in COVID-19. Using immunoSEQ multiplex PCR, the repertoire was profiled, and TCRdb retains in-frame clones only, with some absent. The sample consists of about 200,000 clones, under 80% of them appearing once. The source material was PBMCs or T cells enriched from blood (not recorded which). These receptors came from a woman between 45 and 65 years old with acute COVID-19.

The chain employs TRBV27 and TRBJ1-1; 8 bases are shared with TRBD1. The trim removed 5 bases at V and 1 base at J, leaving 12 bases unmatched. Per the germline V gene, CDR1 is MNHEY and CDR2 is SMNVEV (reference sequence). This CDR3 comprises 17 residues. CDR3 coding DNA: TGTGCCAGCAGTCCAATTCGGGACAGGAAGGCGAACACTGAAGCTTTCTTT. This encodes CASSPIRDRKANTEAFF.

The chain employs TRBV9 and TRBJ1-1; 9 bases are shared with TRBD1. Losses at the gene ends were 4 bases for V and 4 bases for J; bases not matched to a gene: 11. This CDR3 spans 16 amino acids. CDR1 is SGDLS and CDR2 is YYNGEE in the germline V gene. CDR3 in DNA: TGTGCCAGCAGCCCCCCGGGACAGGGAGTTCGCACTGAAGCTTTCTTT. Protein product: CASSPPGQGVRTEAFF.

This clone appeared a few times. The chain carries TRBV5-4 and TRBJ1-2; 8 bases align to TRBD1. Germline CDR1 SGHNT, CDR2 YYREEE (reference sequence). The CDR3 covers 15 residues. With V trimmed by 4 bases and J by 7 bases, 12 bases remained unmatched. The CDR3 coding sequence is TGTGCCAGCAGCCCTGGGGACAGGCATTCTGGTGGCTACACCTTC. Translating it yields CASSPGDRHSGGYTF.

The CDR3 bases are TGTGCCACCAGTTCCACTAGCGGGGTTTACAATGAGCAGTTCTTC. As protein: CATSSTSGVYNEQFF. V usage is TRBV24-1 and J usage is TRBJ2-1; 10 positions agree with TRBD2. This CDR3 has 15 amino acids. Trimming took 6 bases from V and 4 from J; bases not matched to a gene: 5. CDR1 KGHDR and CDR2 SFDVKD come from the germline V gene.

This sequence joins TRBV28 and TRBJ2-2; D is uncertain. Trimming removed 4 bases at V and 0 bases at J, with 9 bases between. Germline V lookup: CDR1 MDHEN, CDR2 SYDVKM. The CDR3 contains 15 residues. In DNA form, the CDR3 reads TGTGCCAGCAGTTCCGCAGGCGCGAACACCGGGGAGCTGTTTTTT. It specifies CASSSAGANTGELFF. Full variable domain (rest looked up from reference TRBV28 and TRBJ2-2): DVKVTQSSRYLVKRTGEKVFLECVQDMDHENMFWYRQDPGLGLRLIYFSYDVKMKEKGDIPEGYSVSREKKERFSLILESASTNQTSMYLCASSSAGANTGELFFGEGSRLTVL.

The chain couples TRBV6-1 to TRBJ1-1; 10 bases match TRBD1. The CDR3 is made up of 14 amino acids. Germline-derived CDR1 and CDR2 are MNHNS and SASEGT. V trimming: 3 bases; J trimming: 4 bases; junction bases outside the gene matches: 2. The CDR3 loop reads CASSEGQGFTEAFF. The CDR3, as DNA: TGTGCCAGCAGTGAGGGACAGGGGTTCACTGAAGCTTTCTTT.

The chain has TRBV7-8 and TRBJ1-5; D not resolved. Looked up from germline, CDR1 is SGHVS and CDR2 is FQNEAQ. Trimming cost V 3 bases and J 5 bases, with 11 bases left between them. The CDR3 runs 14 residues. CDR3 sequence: CASSFSGKDQPQHF. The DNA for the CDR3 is TGTGCCAGCAGCTTCTCGGGGAAAGATCAGCCCCAGCATTTT.

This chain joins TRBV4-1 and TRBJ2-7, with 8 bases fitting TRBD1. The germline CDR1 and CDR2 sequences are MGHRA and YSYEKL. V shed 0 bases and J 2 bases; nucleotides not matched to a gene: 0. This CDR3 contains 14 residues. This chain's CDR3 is CASSQEQGAYEQYV. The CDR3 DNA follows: TGCGCCAGCAGCCAAGAACAGGGGGCCTACGAGCAGTACGTC.

The CDR3 bases are TGTGCCAGCAACCGCCTGGACAGGGGATATGGCTACACCTTC. Protein sequence: CASNRLDRGYGYTF. J is TRBJ1-2 and V is TRBV28; 9 bases are shared with TRBD1. CDR1 is MDHEN, CDR2 SYDVKM, per germline. This CDR3 contains 14 residues. V lost 7 bases, J lost 5 bases, and 8 bases stayed unmatched.

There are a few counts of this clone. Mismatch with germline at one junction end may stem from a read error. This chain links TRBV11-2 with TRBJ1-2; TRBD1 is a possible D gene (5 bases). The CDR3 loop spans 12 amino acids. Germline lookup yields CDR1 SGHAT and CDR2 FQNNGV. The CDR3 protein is CASSLGGSGVIF. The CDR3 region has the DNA TGTGCCAGCAGCTTAGGAGGTTCGGGGGTAATCTTC. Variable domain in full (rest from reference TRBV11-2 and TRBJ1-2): EAGVAQSPRYKIIEKRQSVAFWCNPISGHATLYWYQQILGQGPKLLIQFQNNGVVDDSQLPKDRFSAERLKGVDSTLKIQPAKLEDSAVYLCASSLGGSGVIFGSGTRLTVV.

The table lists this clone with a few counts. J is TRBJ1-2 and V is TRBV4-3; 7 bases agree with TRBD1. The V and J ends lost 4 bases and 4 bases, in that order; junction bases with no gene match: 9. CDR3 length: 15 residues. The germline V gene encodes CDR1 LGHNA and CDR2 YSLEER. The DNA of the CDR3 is TGCGCCAGCAGCCTAACCGACAGGGAAGGCTATGGCTACACCTTC. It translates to CASSLTDREGYGYTF.

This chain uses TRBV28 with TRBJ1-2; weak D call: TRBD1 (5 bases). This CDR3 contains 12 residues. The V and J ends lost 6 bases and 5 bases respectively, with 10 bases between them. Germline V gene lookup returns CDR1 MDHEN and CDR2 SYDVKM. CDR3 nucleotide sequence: TGTGCCAGCAGAAATCGGGGGTATGGCTACACCTTC. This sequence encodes CASRNRGYGYTF.

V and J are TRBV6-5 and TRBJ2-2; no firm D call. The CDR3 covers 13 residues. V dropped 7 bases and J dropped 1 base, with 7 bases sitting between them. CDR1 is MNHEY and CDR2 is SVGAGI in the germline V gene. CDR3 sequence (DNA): TGTGCCAGCATAATACTGAACACCGGGGAGCTGTTTTTT. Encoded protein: CASIILNTGELFF.

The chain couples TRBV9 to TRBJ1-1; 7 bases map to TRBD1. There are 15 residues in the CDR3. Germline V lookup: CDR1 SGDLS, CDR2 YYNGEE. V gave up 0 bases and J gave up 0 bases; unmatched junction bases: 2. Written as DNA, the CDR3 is TGTGCCAGCAGCGTAGGAGGGGGCATGAACACTGAAGCTTTCTTT. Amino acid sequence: CASSVGGGMNTEAFF.

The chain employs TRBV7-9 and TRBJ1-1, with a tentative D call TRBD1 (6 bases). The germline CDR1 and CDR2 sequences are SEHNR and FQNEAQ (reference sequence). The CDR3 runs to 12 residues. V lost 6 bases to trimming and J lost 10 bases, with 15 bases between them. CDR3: CASRQDRGSAFF. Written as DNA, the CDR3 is TGTGCCAGCAGGCAGGACAGAGGATCAGCTTTCTTT.

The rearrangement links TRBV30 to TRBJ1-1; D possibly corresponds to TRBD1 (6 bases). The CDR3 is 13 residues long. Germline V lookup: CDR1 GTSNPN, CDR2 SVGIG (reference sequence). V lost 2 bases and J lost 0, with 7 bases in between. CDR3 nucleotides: TGTGCCTGGAGTAACAGGGTGAACACTGAAGCTTTCTTT. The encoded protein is CAWSNRVNTEAFF.

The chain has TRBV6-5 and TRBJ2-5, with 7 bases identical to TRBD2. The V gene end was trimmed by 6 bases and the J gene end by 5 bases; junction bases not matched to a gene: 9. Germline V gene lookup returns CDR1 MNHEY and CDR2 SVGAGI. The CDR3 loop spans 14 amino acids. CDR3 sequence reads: CASRVWAGVETQYF. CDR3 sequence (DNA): TGTGCCAGCAGGGTTTGGGCGGGGGTCGAGACCCAGTACTTC.

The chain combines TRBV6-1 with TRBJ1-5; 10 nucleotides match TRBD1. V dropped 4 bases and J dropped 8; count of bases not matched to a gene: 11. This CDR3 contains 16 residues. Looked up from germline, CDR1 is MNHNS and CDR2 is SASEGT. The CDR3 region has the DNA TGTGCCAGCAGTGGAAAGACGACAGGGGGCAAGGAGCCCCAGCATTTT. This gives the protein CASSGKTTGGKEPQHF.

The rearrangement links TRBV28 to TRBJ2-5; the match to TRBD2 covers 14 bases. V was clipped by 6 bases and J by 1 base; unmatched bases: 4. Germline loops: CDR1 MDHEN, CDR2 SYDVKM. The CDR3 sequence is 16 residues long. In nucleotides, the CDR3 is TGTGCCAGCAGCCCGGGACTAGCGGGGGCCCAAGAGACCCAGTACTTC. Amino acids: CASSPGLAGAQETQYF. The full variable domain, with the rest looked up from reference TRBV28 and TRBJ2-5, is DVKVTQSSRYLVKRTGEKVFLECVQDMDHENMFWYRQDPGLGLRLIYFSYDVKMKEKGDIPEGYSVSREKKERFSLILESASTNQTSMYLCASSPGLAGAQETQYFGPGTRLLVL.

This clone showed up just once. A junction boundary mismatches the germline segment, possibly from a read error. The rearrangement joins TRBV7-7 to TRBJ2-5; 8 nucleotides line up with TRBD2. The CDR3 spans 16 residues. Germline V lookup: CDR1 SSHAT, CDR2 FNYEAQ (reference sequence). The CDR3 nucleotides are TGTGCTAGCAGCTTAGTGGGCGGGGGGCCCCAAGAGACCCAGTACTTC. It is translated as CASSLVGGGPQETQYF.

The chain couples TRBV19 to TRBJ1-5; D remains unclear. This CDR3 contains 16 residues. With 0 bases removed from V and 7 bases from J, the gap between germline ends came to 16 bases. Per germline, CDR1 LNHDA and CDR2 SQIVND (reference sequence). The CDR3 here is CASSIDSKRVLQPQHF. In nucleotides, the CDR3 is TGTGCCAGTAGTATAGATTCTAAGAGGGTGCTCCAGCCCCAGCATTTT.